A single sample gave rise to the 17 T cell receptor beta chains below, sequenced in a study of a mutant IDH1 vaccine in newly diagnosed glioma. The assay was immunoSEQ multiplex PCR, and TCRdb's table has in-frame clones only and misses some. The data hold about 38,000 clones, with approximately 80% observed a single time. Time point indicated: week 5, during vaccination. Mutant IDH1 20-mer peptide, at 300 ug, made up each vaccine dose, with topical imiquimod. Their antigens remain unidentified. The sequencing used PBMCs, collected from a glioma patient whose treatment included an IDH1 peptide vaccine. These receptors came from a man in his forties with glioma.

The chain joins TRBV6-5 to TRBJ2-5, with D possibly TRBD2 on 6 matching bases. CDR1 and CDR2 from the germline V gene are MNHEY and SVGAGI. The CDR3 runs 15 residues. The germline V and J ends were trimmed by 5 bases and 0 bases, with 13 bases remaining between them. CDR3 bases: TGTGCCAGCAGTCCCGATCGGGGGAACCAAGAGACCCAGTACTTC. Translating gives CASSPDRGNQETQYF.

The rearrangement uses TRBV19 and TRBJ2-1, with a possible D match to TRBD2 (6 bases). Trimming left V 3 bases short and J 6 bases short, with 15 bases between. The CDR3 length is 15 residues. Germline V gene data show CDR1 as LNHDA and CDR2 as SQIVND (reference sequence). The CDR3 reads CASSIFGGAANEQFF. Here the CDR3 DNA reads TGTGCCAGTAGTATTTTTGGCGGGGCGGCCAATGAGCAGTTCTTC.

The V call is TRBV4-2, the J call TRBJ1-2, with no clear D. Deletions cut 0 bases from V and 0 bases from J, with 8 bases between. The CDR3 contains 15 residues. The V gene's germline CDR1 is LGHNA and CDR2 YNFKEQ. The CDR3 loop reads CASSQDPFPNYGYTF. The CDR3 region has the DNA TGTGCCAGCAGCCAAGATCCGTTCCCTAACTATGGCTACACCTTC.

This chain joins TRBV2 and TRBJ2-3, with 16 bases matching TRBD2. V shed 3 bases, J shed 6 bases, and the junction held 0 bases outside the gene matches. This CDR3 region has 15 residues. The germline V gene encodes CDR1 SNHLY and CDR2 FYNNEI. This chain's CDR3 is CASSEGLAGGDTQYF. For the CDR3, the DNA is TGTGCCAGCAGTGAGGGACTAGCGGGGGGGGATACGCAGTATTTT. The full variable domain, with the rest looked up from reference TRBV2 and TRBJ2-3, is EPEVTQTPSHQVTQMGQEVILRCVPISNHLYFYWYRQILGQKVEFLVSFYNNEISEKSEIFDDQFSVERPDGSNFTLKIRSTKLEDSAMYFCASSEGLAGGDTQYFGPGTRLTVL.

The chain has TRBV29-1 and TRBJ1-1; 11 bases match TRBD1. The CDR3 has 13 residues. The trim removed 6 bases at V and 5 bases at J, leaving 5 bases unmatched. Germline CDR1 SQVTM, CDR2 ANQGSEA. As DNA, the CDR3 is TGCAGCGTCAGGACAGGGGGCCTTACTGAAGCTTTCTTT. Residues: CSVRTGGLTEAFF.

The chain joins TRBV4-1 to TRBJ1-5; no definite D call. The V gene lost 4 bases and the J gene lost 4 bases, with 17 bases spanning the gap. CDR3 length: 16 residues. The germline V gene encodes CDR1 MGHRA and CDR2 YSYEKL. The DNA for the CDR3 is TGCGCCAGCAGCCCCAAACCGGGCGTTGGGAATCAGCCCCAGCATTTT. Its protein is CASSPKPGVGNQPQHF.

The V and J genes are TRBV5-1 and TRBJ2-7; D gene ambiguous. In germline, CDR1 is SGHRS, CDR2 YFSETQ. V was shortened by 3 bases and J by 2 bases, with 9 bases between the two germline ends. This CDR3 comprises 13 residues. In nucleotides, the CDR3 is TGCGCCAGCAGCTCCAGAAGCCCCTACGAGCAGTACTTC. Translating gives CASSSRSPYEQYF.

This clone was counted once. The chain couples TRBV6-5 to TRBJ1-5; TRBD1 is a possible D gene (6 bases). Germline CDR1 is MNHEY and CDR2 is SVGAGI. The CDR3 has 15 amino acids. Trimming removed 0 bases from V and 2 bases from J, with 8 bases in between. CDR3 protein: CASSYSNRGNQPQHF. The CDR3 DNA sequence: TGTGCCAGCAGTTACTCAAACAGGGGCAATCAGCCCCAGCATTTT.

The chain has TRBV18 and TRBJ2-3, with 8 bases identical to TRBD2. This CDR3 spans 16 amino acids. V was clipped by 0 bases and J by 1 base; unmatched bases: 3. Germline lookup yields CDR1 KGHSH and CDR2 LQKENI. This CDR3 is CASSPPGRGGTDTQYF. DNA for the CDR3: TGTGCCAGCTCACCACCGGGGCGGGGGGGCACAGATACGCAGTATTTT. Drawing the rest from reference TRBV18 and TRBJ2-3, the complete variable domain is NAGVMQNPRHLVRRRGQEARLRCSPMKGHSHVYWYRQLPEEGLKFMVYLQKENIIDESGMPKERFSAEFPKEGPSILRIQQVVRGDSAAYFCASSPPGRGGTDTQYFGPGTRLTVL.

V gene TRBV7-9 combines with J gene TRBJ2-3; the match to TRBD2 covers 9 bases. Germline trimming cut 4 bases from V and 4 bases from J; bases unmatched to any gene: 9. Germline CDR1 reads SEHNR; CDR2 reads FQNEAQ (reference sequence). CDR3 length equals 16 residues. The CDR3 sequence: CASSSPGLARSDTQYF. The CDR3 nucleotides are TGTGCCAGCAGCTCGCCCGGACTAGCGCGGTCAGATACGCAGTATTTT. Full variable domain (rest looked up from reference TRBV7-9 and TRBJ2-3): DTGVSQNPRHKITKRGQNVTFRCDPISEHNRLYWYRQTLGQGPEFLTYFQNEAQLEKSRLLSDRFSAERPKGSFSTLEIQRTEQGDSAMYLCASSSPGLARSDTQYFGPGTRLTVL.

This clone was recorded a few times. This chain connects TRBV18 to TRBJ1-2; D not resolved. Germline CDR1 and CDR2: KGHSH and LQKENI. This CDR3 has 12 amino acids. The V end was cut by 6 bases, the J end by 5 bases, with 10 bases between. CDR3 DNA sequence: TGTGCCAGCTCGTCAGCGGAGTATGGCTACACCTTC. Translated: CASSSAEYGYTF.

This clone was picked up one time. The chain is built from TRBV19 and TRBJ2-1, with 10 bases fitting TRBD2. V lost 5 bases, J lost 7 bases, and 8 bases stayed unmatched. Germline V gene sequence: CDR1 LNHDA, CDR2 SQIVND (reference sequence). There are 15 residues in the CDR3. The CDR3 DNA follows: TGTGCCAGTAGTTCAAGCGGGGGGGCAAGGAATGAGCAGTTCTTC. This codes for CASSSSGGARNEQFF.

The rearrangement links TRBV19 to TRBJ1-5, with unresolved D. CDR1 LNHDA and CDR2 SQIVND come from the germline V gene (reference sequence). Trimming pared 3 bases from V and 5 bases from J, leaving 17 bases between. The CDR3 is 16 residues long. CDR3 protein: CASSMGTGSPDQPQHF. The CDR3 DNA reads as TGTGCCAGTAGTATGGGCACTGGATCCCCCGATCAGCCCCAGCATTTT. The whole variable domain, remainder taken from reference TRBV19 and TRBJ1-5, is DGGITQSPKYLFRKEGQNVTLSCEQNLNHDAMYWYRQDPGQGLRLIYYSQIVNDFQKGDIAEGYSVSREKKESFPLTVTSAQKNPTAFYLCASSMGTGSPDQPQHFGDGTRLSIL.

The chain has TRBV19 and TRBJ1-6, with D possibly TRBD1 on 5 matching bases. V was trimmed by 5 bases and J by 7 bases, leaving 12 bases between them. The CDR3 totals 14 residues. The germline V gene has CDR1 LNHDA and CDR2 SQIVND (reference sequence). The CDR3 spells CASSWEGWNSPLHF. The DNA for the CDR3 is TGTGCCAGTAGTTGGGAGGGGTGGAATTCACCCCTCCACTTT.

This clone is labeled as medium-sized. This chain links TRBV6-1 with TRBJ1-4; no clear D. Germline lookup yields CDR1 MNHNS and CDR2 SASEGT. This CDR3 is 15 amino acids long. Trimming removed 5 bases at V and 3 bases at J, with 13 bases between. CDR3 nucleotides: TGTGCCAGCAGTCCCGAGGGTTGGGCTAATGAAAAACTGTTTTTT. The encoded protein is CASSPEGWANEKLFF.

This clone showed up just once. The CDR3 sequence: CASSYGIGSDYGYTF. DNA for the CDR3: TGTGCCAGCAGTTACGGTATAGGGAGTGACTATGGCTACACCTTC. The rearrangement links TRBV6-5 to TRBJ1-2; the D is unclear. The CDR3 is 15 residues long. The germline V gene has CDR1 MNHEY and CDR2 SVGAGI. The germline V and J ends were trimmed by 2 bases and 3 bases, with 13 bases remaining between them.

This clone was seen only once. The V gene is TRBV11-2, the J gene TRBJ1-3; the D gene is possibly TRBD1 (6 bases). Trimming took off 3 bases at V and 0 bases at J, with 12 bases between the two ends. Per germline, CDR1 SGHAT and CDR2 FQNNGV. The CDR3 spans 16 residues. CDR3 amino acids: CASSLGHQNSGNTIYF. The CDR3, as DNA: TGTGCCAGCAGCTTGGGACACCAGAACTCTGGAAACACCATATATTTT.